The clone carrying this T cell receptor beta chain showed up just a few times. What it recognizes is unknown. This specimen comes from a study of T cells in Graves' hyperthyroidism and ophthalmopathy. Study in general: The blood sample was taken at first diagnosis, before treatment began.

Template material for amplifying TCR beta CDR3 regions consisted of RNA transcripts. The TCR CDR3 first-round RT-PCR relied on the HTBI primer set. One entry per CDR3 protein results from TCRdb running MiXCR on the multiplex PCR reads. The sample lists roughly 750,000 distinct CDR3 sequences, around 17% occurring once. Study results and caveats: A model of 13 V-J pairs discriminated ophthalmopathy from stable hyperthyroidism. Before onset, ophthalmopathy was predicted by the model a median roughly 6.4 months earlier.

The PBMCs were sourced from fresh peripheral blood (more than 9 ml). Germline CDR1 is MNHGY and CDR2 is SVAAGI. The CDR3 length is 15 residues. The germline V and J ends were trimmed by 3 bases and 10 bases, with 16 bases remaining between them. Sequencing was carried out using blood. This sequence joins TRBV6-9 and TRBJ1-6, with D tentatively TRBD1 (5 bases). The receptor was isolated from a young man with Graves' hyperthyroidism. The CDR3, as DNA: TGTGCCAGCAGTTACGGACGCAGGGCCGGGTCACCCCTCCACTTT. Translation: CASSYGRRAGSPLHF.